The clone carrying this TCR beta chain was detected many times. Antigen specificity is unknown. Trimming stripped 2 bases from V and 6 bases from J, with 14 bases between. The CDR3 is 14 amino acids. Germline V gene data show CDR1 as MGHRA and CDR2 as YSYEKL. The study enrolled patients aged 18 to 65 with newly diagnosed hyperthyroidism of under 2 months' duration. These data belong to a study of T cells in Graves' hyperthyroidism and ophthalmopathy. Study-level points and caveats: For ophthalmopathy, model prediction preceded onset by a median about 6 months.

TCR beta CDR3 region amplification was performed from RNA transcripts. The TCR CDR3 first-round RT-PCR relied on the HTBI primer set. MiXCR was run by TCRdb on the multiplex PCR reads, yielding one entry per CDR3 protein. The repertoire consists of approximately 480,000 distinct CDR3 sequences, with less than 25% occurring once and the leading ten covering approximately 26%. This clonotype was sampled from a man aged 18 to 30 with Graves' hyperthyroidism. The V call is TRBV4-1, the J call TRBJ2-7, with D possibly being TRBD1 (6 bases). The specimen sequenced was blood. In DNA, the CDR3 is TGCGCCAGCAGCCAACAACTACAGGGCAGCGAGCAGTACTTC. Protein product: CASSQQLQGSEQYF.